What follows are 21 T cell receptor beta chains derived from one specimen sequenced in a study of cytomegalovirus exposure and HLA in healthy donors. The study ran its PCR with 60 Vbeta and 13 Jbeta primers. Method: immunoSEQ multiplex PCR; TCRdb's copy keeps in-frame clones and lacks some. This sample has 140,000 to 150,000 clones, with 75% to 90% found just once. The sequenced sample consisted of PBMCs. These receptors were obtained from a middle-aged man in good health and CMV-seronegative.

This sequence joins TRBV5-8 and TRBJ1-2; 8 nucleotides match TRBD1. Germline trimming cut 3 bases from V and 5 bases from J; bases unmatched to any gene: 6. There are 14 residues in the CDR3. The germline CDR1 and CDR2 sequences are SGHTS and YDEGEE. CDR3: CASSWSGGSYGYTF. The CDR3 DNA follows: TGTGCCAGCAGCTGGTCAGGGGGCTCTTATGGCTACACCTTC. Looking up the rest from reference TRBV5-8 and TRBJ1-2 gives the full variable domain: EAGVTQSPTHLIKTRGQQATLRCSPISGHTSVYWYQQALGLGLQFLLWYDEGEERNRGNFPPRFSGRQFPNYSSELNVNALELEDSALYLCASSWSGGSYGYTFGSGTRLTVV.

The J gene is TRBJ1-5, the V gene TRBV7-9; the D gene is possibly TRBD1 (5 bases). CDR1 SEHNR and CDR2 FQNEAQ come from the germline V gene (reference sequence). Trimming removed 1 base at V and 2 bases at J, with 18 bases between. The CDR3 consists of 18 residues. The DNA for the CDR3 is TGTGCCAGCAGCTTAGTGTTGGGACTGGGGGGGGGCAATCAGCCCCAGCATTTT. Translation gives CASSLVLGLGGGNQPQHF.

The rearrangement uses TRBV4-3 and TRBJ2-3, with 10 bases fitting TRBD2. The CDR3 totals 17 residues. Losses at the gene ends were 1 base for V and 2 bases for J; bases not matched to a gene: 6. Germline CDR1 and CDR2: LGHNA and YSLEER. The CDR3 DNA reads TGCGCCAGCAGCCAAGTACTAGCGGGGAGCCTCACAGATACGCAGTATTTT. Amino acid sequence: CASSQVLAGSLTDTQYF.

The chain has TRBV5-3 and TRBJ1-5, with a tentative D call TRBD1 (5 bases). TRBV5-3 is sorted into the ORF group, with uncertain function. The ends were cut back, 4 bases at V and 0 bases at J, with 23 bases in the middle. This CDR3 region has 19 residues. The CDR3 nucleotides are TGTGCCAGAAGCCCCGGTCGGGGGAGGGGAGTTGTTAGCAATCAGCCCCAGCATTTT. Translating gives CARSPGRGRGVVSNQPQHF.

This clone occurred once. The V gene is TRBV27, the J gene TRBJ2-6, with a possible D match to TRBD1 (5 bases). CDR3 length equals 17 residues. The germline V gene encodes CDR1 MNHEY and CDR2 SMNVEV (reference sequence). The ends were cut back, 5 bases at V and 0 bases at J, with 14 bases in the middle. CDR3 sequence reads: CASSPIQALSGANVLTF. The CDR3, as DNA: TGTGCCAGCAGTCCGATACAGGCCCTCTCTGGGGCCAACGTCCTGACTTTC. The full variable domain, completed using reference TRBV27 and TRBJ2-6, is EAQVTQNPRYLITVTGKKLTVTCSQNMNHEYMSWYRQDPGLGLRQIYYSMNVEVTDKGDVPEGYKVSRKEKRNFPLILESPSPNQTSLYFCASSPIQALSGANVLTFGAGSRLTVL.

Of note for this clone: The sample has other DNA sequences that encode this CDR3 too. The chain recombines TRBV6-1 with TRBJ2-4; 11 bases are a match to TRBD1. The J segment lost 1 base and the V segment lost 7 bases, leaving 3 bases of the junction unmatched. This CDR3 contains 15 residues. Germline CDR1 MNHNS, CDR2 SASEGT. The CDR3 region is CASTGQGAAKNIQYF. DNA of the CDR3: TGTGCCAGCACCGGACAGGGGGCTGCCAAAAACATTCAGTACTTC.

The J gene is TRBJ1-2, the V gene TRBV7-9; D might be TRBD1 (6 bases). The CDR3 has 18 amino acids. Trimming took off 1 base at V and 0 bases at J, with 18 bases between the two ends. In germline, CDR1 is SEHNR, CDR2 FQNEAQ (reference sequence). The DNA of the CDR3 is TGTGCCAGCAGCTTAGTGCTGGCAGGGGCCGCCCCTAACTATGGCTACACCTTC. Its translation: CASSLVLAGAAPNYGYTF.

The CDR3 region has the DNA TGTGCCAGCAGCTCCGGGAAGCACTCACCCCTCCACTTT. As protein: CASSSGKHSPLHF. This chain connects TRBV28 to TRBJ1-6; D remains unclear. The V gene lost 6 bases and the J gene lost 10 bases, with 13 bases spanning the gap. Germline loops: CDR1 MDHEN, CDR2 SYDVKM. The CDR3 has 13 residues.

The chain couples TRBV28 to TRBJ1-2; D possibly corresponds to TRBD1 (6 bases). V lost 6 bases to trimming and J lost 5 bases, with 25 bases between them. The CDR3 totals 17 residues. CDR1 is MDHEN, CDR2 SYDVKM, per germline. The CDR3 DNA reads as TGTGCCAGCAGAAGCCATATCGCCGGGGGGCGCGAATATGGCTACACCTTC. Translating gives CASRSHIAGGREYGYTF.

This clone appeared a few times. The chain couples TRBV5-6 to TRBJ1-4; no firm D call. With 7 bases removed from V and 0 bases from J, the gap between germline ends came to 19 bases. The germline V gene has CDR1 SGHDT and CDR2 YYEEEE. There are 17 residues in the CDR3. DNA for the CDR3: TGTGCCAGCGCCACGGGCGGGGAGGCAGCAACTAATGAAAAACTGTTTTTT. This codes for CASATGGEAATNEKLFF.

CDR3 coding DNA: TGCGCCAGCAGCCAAGATGGCAGGGATACGCAGTATTTT. Translating it yields CASSQDGRDTQYF. The rearrangement uses TRBV4-1 and TRBJ2-3; D gene ambiguous. V was shortened by 0 bases and J by 6 bases, with 7 bases between the two germline ends. The CDR3 contains 13 residues. Looked up from germline, CDR1 is MGHRA and CDR2 is YSYEKL.

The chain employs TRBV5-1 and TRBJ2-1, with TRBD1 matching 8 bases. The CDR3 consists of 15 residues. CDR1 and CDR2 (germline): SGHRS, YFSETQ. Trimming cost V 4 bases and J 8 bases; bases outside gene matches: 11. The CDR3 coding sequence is TGCGCCAGCAGCCTAGAGGACAGGGAGTCTCATGAGCAGTTCTTC. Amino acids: CASSLEDRESHEQFF.

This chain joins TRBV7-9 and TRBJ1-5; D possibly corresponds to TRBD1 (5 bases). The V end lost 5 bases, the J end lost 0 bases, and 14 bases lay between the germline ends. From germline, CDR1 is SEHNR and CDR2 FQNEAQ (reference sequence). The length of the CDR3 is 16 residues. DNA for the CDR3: TGTGCCAGCAGCCCCGGGACTGCAAATAGCAATCAGCCCCAGCATTTT. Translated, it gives CASSPGTANSNQPQHF.

The CDR3 here is CASRTEATNEKLFF. The CDR3 coding sequence is TGTGCCAGCAGGACAGAAGCAACTAATGAAAAACTGTTTTTT. The chain carries TRBV2 and TRBJ1-4; D is perhaps TRBD1 (5 bases). The CDR3 extends over 14 amino acids. The V end was cut by 6 bases, the J end by 0 bases, with 8 bases between. In germline, CDR1 is SNHLY, CDR2 FYNNEI.

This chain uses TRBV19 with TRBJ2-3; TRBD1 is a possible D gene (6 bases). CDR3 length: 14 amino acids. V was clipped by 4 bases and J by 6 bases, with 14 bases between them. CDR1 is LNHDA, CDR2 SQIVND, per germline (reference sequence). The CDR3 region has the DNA TGTGCCAGTAGTAGCCGCCTTAGGGGGGATACGCAGTATTTT. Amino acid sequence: CASSSRLRGDTQYF.

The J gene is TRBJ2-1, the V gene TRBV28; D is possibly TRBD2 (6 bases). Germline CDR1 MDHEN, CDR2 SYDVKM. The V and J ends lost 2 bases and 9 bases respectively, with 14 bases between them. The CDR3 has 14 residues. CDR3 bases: TGTGCCAGCAGTTTAGGACTACGGTCAAGTGAGCAGTTCTTC. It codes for CASSLGLRSSEQFF.

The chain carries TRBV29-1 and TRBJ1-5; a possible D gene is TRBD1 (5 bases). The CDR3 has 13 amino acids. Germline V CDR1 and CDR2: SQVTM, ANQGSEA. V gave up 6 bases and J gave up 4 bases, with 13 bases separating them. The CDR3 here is CSVRDGGNQPQHF. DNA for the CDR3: TGCAGCGTGCGGGACGGAGGGAATCAGCCCCAGCATTTT.

CDR3 DNA sequence: TGTGCCAGCAGCTTAGAAGGGGAGAACACTGAAGCTTTCTTT. Protein sequence: CASSLEGENTEAFF. The chain recombines TRBV7-9 with TRBJ1-1; tentatively, D is TRBD1 (5 bases). CDR3 length: 14 amino acids. V was cut by 1 base and J by 1 base, with 7 bases left in between. The germline CDR1 and CDR2 sequences are SEHNR and FQNEAQ (reference sequence).

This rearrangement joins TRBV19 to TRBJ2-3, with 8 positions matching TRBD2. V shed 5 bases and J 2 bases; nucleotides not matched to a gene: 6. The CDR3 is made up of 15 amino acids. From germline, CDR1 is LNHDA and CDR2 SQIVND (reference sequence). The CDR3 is CASSFSGGHTDTQYF. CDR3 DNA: TGTGCCAGTAGTTTCAGCGGGGGACACACAGATACGCAGTATTTT.

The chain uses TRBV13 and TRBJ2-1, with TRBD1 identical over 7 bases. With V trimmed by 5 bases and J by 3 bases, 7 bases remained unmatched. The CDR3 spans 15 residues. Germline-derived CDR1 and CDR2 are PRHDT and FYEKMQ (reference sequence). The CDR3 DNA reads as TGTGCCAGCAGCCCTAACAGGGGTAGCTACAATGAGCAGTTCTTC. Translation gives CASSPNRGSYNEQFF.

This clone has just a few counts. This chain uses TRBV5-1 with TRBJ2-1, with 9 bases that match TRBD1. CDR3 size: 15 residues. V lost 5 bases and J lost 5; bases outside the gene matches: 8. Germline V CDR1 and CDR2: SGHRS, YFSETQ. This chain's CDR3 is CASRIAGTGHNEQFF. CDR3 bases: TGCGCCAGCAGGATCGCTGGGACAGGGCACAATGAGCAGTTCTTC.